These T cell receptor beta chains were read from a single sample in a study of vaccination and CD4 T cells after COVID-19. Each CDR3 protein gets one entry after TCRdb re-called the PCR reads with MiXCR. The sample yields 30,000 or so distinct CDR3 sequences, approximately 51% seen once. The sequenced sample was CD4+ T cells from blood, obtained about 7 months after SARS-CoV-2 vaccination. Receptors originate from a human donor who had recovered from COVID-19. CDR3s include the opening cysteine and the closing phenylalanine or tryptophan. Each record gives: V gene, J gene, D gene, clone size, CDR3 DNA, CDR3 protein. D genes are given only for firm matches. Size values are once, few and many counts, or a class for expanded clones, and some rows have none.

V: TRBV15
J: TRBJ2-5
D: .
size: .
DNA: TGTGCCACCAGCAGGGGGTTCCGACAGCCGGAGGAAGCCGAAGAGACCCAGTACTTC
CDR3: CATSRGFRQPEEAEETQYF

V: TRBV28
J: TRBJ1-1
D: TRBD1
size: few
DNA: TGTGCCAGCAGTTTACCCATGACAGGGTATGCCACTGAAGCTTTCTTT
CDR3: CASSLPMTGYATEAFF

V: TRBV7-9
J: TRBJ1-2
D: TRBD1
size: .
DNA: TGTGCCAGCAGCTTAGAGGGGGCCGCCTATGGCTACACCTTC
CDR3: CASSLEGAAYGYTF

V: TRBV7-8
J: TRBJ1-2
D: .
size: few
DNA: TGTGCCAGCAGCTTAGATATAGGCGGCGGCTATGGCTACACCTTC
CDR3: CASSLDIGGGYGYTF

V: TRBV2
J: TRBJ1-2
D: TRBD1
size: .
DNA: TGTGCCAGCAGAGCCTCGGGGACAGGGGCGAATGGCTACACCTTC
CDR3: CASRASGTGANGYTF

V: TRBV4-3
J: TRBJ2-5
D: .
size: .
DNA: TGCGCCAGCAGCCAAGACTATGGGGTGGGGGGTGTGTGGACCCAGTACTTC
CDR3: CASSQDYGVGGVWTQYF

V: TRBV7-9
J: TRBJ2-1
D: .
size: .
DNA: TGTGCCAGCAGCAGCGGGCCTCCCAATGAGCAGTTCTTC
CDR3: CASSSGPPNEQFF

V: TRBV20-1
J: TRBJ1-5
D: TRBD1
size: .
DNA: TGCAGTGCTAGACCTACAGGGGAAGCCTTCAATCAGCCCCAGCATTTT
CDR3: CSARPTGEAFNQPQHF

V: TRBV7-8
J: TRBJ1-1
D: .
size: .
DNA: TGTGCCAGCAGCTTAGGAGGGACACCGATTGGGGCTTTCTTT
CDR3: CASSLGGTPIGAFF

V: TRBV7-2
J: TRBJ2-7
D: TRBD1
size: .
DNA: TGTGCCAGCAGCTTAGGGGACAGGATATACGAGCAGTACTTC
CDR3: CASSLGDRIYEQYF

V: TRBV7-9
J: TRBJ1-2
D: .
size: .
DNA: TGTGCCAGCAGCACACACACAGCCGGCTACACCTTC
CDR3: CASSTHTAGYTF

V: TRBV29-1
J: TRBJ2-7
D: .
size: .
DNA: TGCAGCGTTGAGTTCCCCGGATTTTCCTACGAGCAGTACTTC
CDR3: CSVEFPGFSYEQYF

V: TRBV20-1
J: TRBJ2-5
D: .
size: few
DNA: TGCAGTGCTAGAGATCACGAGACCCAGTACTTC
CDR3: CSARDHETQYF

V: TRBV21-1
J: TRBJ2-3
D: .
size: few
DNA: TGTGCCAGCAGCAAACCCCCCAGGTGGCGGGGCACAGATACGCAGTATTTT
CDR3: CASSKPPRWRGTDTQYF

V: TRBV27
J: TRBJ2-1
D: .
size: .
DNA: TGTGCCAGCAGTTTATCGGATAACAATGAGCAGTTCTTC
CDR3: CASSLSDNNEQFF

V: TRBV27
J: TRBJ2-1
D: .
size: few
DNA: TGTGCCAGCAGCTATACCGGGACCGTCTCCTACAATGAGCAGTTCTTC
CDR3: CASSYTGTVSYNEQFF

V: TRBV27
J: TRBJ2-1
D: TRBD2
size: .
DNA: TGTGCCAGCAGTTTAGTGGGACTAGATCCAACCTACAATGAGCAGTTCTTC
CDR3: CASSLVGLDPTYNEQFF

V: TRBV6-2/TRBV6-3
J: TRBJ2-7
D: .
size: few
DNA: TGTGCCAGCAGTCAGGGCTTCTCCTACGAGCAGTACTTC
CDR3: CASSQGFSYEQYF

V: TRBV2
J: TRBJ2-5
D: TRBD1
size: .
DNA: TGTGCCACGGAACAGGGGGCGAGGGAGACCCAGTACTTC
CDR3: CATEQGARETQYF

V: TRBV20-1
J: TRBJ2-7
D: TRBD2
size: .
DNA: TGCAGTGCTAGGGGGGGGGCCTACGAGCAGTACTTC
CDR3: CSARGGAYEQYF

V: TRBV7-2
J: TRBJ2-7
D: .
size: few
DNA: TGTGCCAGCAGCTTAGTGGCACAAACGGGGGAGCAGTACTTC
CDR3: CASSLVAQTGEQYF

V: TRBV2
J: TRBJ2-1
D: .
size: .
DNA: TGTGCCAGCAGTGAGGGGGAGTCCTACAATGAGCAGTTCTTC
CDR3: CASSEGESYNEQFF

V: TRBV7-8
J: TRBJ2-7
D: TRBD2
size: few
DNA: TGTGCCAGCAGCCCAAGGACTAGCGGGAGAGGGGCCTACGAGCAGTACTTC
CDR3: CASSPRTSGRGAYEQYF

V: TRBV7-3
J: TRBJ1-5
D: TRBD1
size: .
DNA: TGTGCCAGCAGCTTTGTGGGACAGGGGGTCGCTCATCAGCCCCAGCATTTT
CDR3: CASSFVGQGVAHQPQHF

V: TRBV28
J: TRBJ1-2
D: .
size: .
DNA: TGTGCCAGCAGTTTTGGGGGGAGGCCTAACTATGGCTACACCTTC
CDR3: CASSFGGRPNYGYTF

V: TRBV20-1
J: TRBJ1-3
D: .
size: few
DNA: TGCAGTGCTAGAGAGGAACCGAAGAGGACCATATATTTT
CDR3: CSAREEPKRTIYF

V: TRBV7-2
J: TRBJ1-5
D: .
size: .
DNA: TGTGCCAGCAGCTGGGGTGGGAGCAATCAGCCCCAGCATTTT
CDR3: CASSWGGSNQPQHF

V: TRBV19
J: TRBJ1-5
D: .
size: .
DNA: TGTGCCAGTAGTATGGGGATGGCAATCAATCAGCCCCAGCATTTT
CDR3: CASSMGMAINQPQHF

V: TRBV28
J: TRBJ1-4
D: TRBD1
size: few
DNA: TGTGCCAGCAGTCCAGGTTGGGACAGGGAACTGTTTTTT
CDR3: CASSPGWDRELFF

V: TRBV19
J: TRBJ1-6
D: TRBD1
size: .
DNA: TGTGCCAGTAGTATGCAGTCAGGGGGCGATTCACCCCTCCACTTT
CDR3: CASSMQSGGDSPLHF

V: TRBV20-1
J: TRBJ2-3
D: .
size: .
DNA: TGCAGTGCTTGGACTGGCGGTAGCACAGATACGCAGTATTTT
CDR3: CSAWTGGSTDTQYF

V: TRBV20-1
J: TRBJ2-2
D: TRBD2
size: once
DNA: TGCAGTGCTAGAGATTCGGGGGGGGTAACCGGGGAGCTGTTTTTT
CDR3: CSARDSGGVTGELFF

V: TRBV6-1
J: TRBJ2-2
D: .
size: .
DNA: TGTGCCAGCAGTCAGGGGGAGGCCACCGGGGAGCTGTTTTTT
CDR3: CASSQGEATGELFF

V: TRBV20-1
J: TRBJ2-1
D: .
size: .
DNA: TGCAGTGCTAGAGTAGGAAAACTGAGGTCCTACAATGAGCAGTTCTTC
CDR3: CSARVGKLRSYNEQFF

V: TRBV6-1
J: TRBJ2-5
D: .
size: .
DNA: TGTGCCAGCAGCCCGTCCAGGGTGAGGAAGACCCAGTACTTC
CDR3: CASSPSRVRKTQYF

V: TRBV27
J: TRBJ2-7
D: .
size: .
DNA: TGTGCCAGCAGTCCCCAGCGTGGGGGCGAGCAGTACTTC
CDR3: CASSPQRGGEQYF

V: TRBV6-1
J: TRBJ2-7
D: .
size: few
DNA: TGTGCCAGCAGAGGGGGGAGCCCTGGCGGAAACTTCTACGAGCAGTACTTC
CDR3: CASRGGSPGGNFYEQYF

V: TRBV20-1
J: TRBJ2-7
D: TRBD2
size: .
DNA: TGCAGTGCTAGAGATGCTAGCGGGATTTTGTTGGAGCAGTACTTC
CDR3: CSARDASGILLEQYF

V: TRBV18
J: TRBJ1-2
D: .
size: .
DNA: TGTGCCAGCTCACCAGGGGAACACTATGGCTACACCTTC
CDR3: CASSPGEHYGYTF

V: TRBV20-1
J: TRBJ2-5
D: TRBD1
size: .
DNA: TGCAGTGCTGGACAACCGGGACAGAGGAGGGAGACCCAGTACTTC
CDR3: CSAGQPGQRRETQYF

V: TRBV7-2
J: TRBJ2-6
D: .
size: .
DNA: TGTGCCAGCAGCTCCACTGGACGGAGGTTCTCTGGGGCCAACGTCCTGACTTTC
CDR3: CASSSTGRRFSGANVLTF

V: TRBV28
J: TRBJ1-5
D: TRBD1
size: .
DNA: TGTGCCAGCAGTGGGACAGGGGGCGTTCAGCCCCAGCATTTT
CDR3: CASSGTGGVQPQHF

V: TRBV27
J: TRBJ1-5
D: .
size: .
DNA: TGTGCCAGCCAGCCAGGGTTCTATAGCAATCAGCCCCAGCATTTT
CDR3: CASQPGFYSNQPQHF

V: TRBV10-3
J: TRBJ2-1
D: .
size: .
DNA: TGTGCCATCAGTGTTACTGCGGGACCCCTCGCTGAGCAGTTCTTC
CDR3: CAISVTAGPLAEQFF

V: TRBV9
J: TRBJ2-7
D: .
size: few
DNA: TGTGCCAGCAGCCACGGGAGGGACAGCACCTACGAGCAGTACTTC
CDR3: CASSHGRDSTYEQYF

V: TRBV7-9
J: TRBJ1-1
D: TRBD1
size: few
DNA: TGTGCCAGCAGCTTAGGGCAGGGGGACACTGAAGCTTTCTTT
CDR3: CASSLGQGDTEAFF

V: TRBV6-1
J: TRBJ2-5
D: TRBD1
size: few
DNA: TGTGCCAGCAGTCAGAGACAGGGGTTCCAAGAGACCCAGTACTTC
CDR3: CASSQRQGFQETQYF

V: TRBV7-6
J: TRBJ2-2
D: .
size: .
DNA: TGTGCCAGCAGCTTAAGACCTATTCTCCAGTCAGCCGGGGAGCTGTTTTTT
CDR3: CASSLRPILQSAGELFF

V: TRBV2
J: TRBJ1-1
D: .
size: .
DNA: TGTGCCAGCAGGAGGGGGGTAACTGAAGCTTTCTTT
CDR3: CASRRGVTEAFF

V: TRBV27
J: TRBJ2-1
D: .
size: .
DNA: TGTGCCAGCAGGACTACCTACAATGAGCAGTTCTTC
CDR3: CASRTTYNEQFF

V: TRBV6-2/TRBV6-3
J: TRBJ1-2
D: .
size: .
DNA: TGTGCCAGCAGCTCCCGGGCCGGGGGGACGTCGAGTGGCTACACCTTC
CDR3: CASSSRAGGTSSGYTF